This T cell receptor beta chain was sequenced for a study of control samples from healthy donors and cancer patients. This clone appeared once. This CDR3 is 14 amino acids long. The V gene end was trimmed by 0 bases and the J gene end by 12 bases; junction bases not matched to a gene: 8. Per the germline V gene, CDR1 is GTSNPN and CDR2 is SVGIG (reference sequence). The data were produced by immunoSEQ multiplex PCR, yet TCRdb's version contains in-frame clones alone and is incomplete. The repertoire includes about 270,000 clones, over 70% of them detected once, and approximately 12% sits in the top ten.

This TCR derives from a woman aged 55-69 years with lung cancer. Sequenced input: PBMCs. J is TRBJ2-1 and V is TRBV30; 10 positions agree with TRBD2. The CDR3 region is CAWSVGLAGAPQFF. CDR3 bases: TGTGCCTGGAGTGTAGGGCTAGCGGGAGCCCCGCAGTTCTTC.